The 8 T cell receptor beta chains in this list originate from one sample, sequenced in a study of blood T cell repertoires in COVID-19 (dated by TCRdb to 2019 to 2021). The receptor library was made with the immunoSEQ multiplex PCR assay. TCRdb stores this immuneACCESS table with in-frame sequences only. Part of the clones is absent; in the studies checked, under half of the shortfall reflects unresolved V genes, and no reason is known for the rest. Recorded for this sample are roughly 180,000 clones; 75% to 90% of them occurred a single time. The top ten clonotypes cover 4.4% of the sample. Sequencing was performed on PBMCs or T cells enriched from blood (not recorded which). These receptors came from a woman aged 45-65 years who had recovered from COVID-19.

DNA for the CDR3: TGTGCCAGTAGTATTAGGACAGGGACTGAAGCTTTCTTT. This gives the protein CASSIRTGTEAFF. This chain links TRBV19 with TRBJ1-1; 8 positions match TRBD1. V gave up 3 bases and J gave up 5 bases; unmatched junction bases: 2. This CDR3 comprises 13 residues. Germline V gene sequence: CDR1 LNHDA, CDR2 SQIVND (reference sequence).

The CDR3 is CASSVEGLTMNTEAFF. The DNA of the CDR3 is TGTGCCAGCAGCGTGGAGGGACTGACCATGAACACTGAAGCTTTCTTT. The chain has TRBV9 and TRBJ1-1, with D perhaps matching TRBD1 (5 bases). Germline CDR1 reads SGDLS; CDR2 reads YYNGEE. The V end was cut by 2 bases, the J end by 0 bases, with 14 bases between. The CDR3 runs 16 residues. The variable domain in full, with the rest retrieved from reference TRBV9 and TRBJ1-1, is DSGVTQTPKHLITATGQRVTLRCSPRSGDLSVYWYQQSLDQGLQFLIQYYNGEERAKGNILERFSAQQFPDLHSELNLSSLELGDSALYFCASSVEGLTMNTEAFFGQGTRLTVV.

CDR3 nucleotide sequence: TGTGCCAGCAGCACAAGGCCTAGCGGGGGGCTTAGAGATACGCAGTATTTT. Amino acids: CASSTRPSGGLRDTQYF. V and J are TRBV9 and TRBJ2-3, with TRBD2 matching over 11 bases. With 4 bases clipped from V and 5 bases from J, the junction kept 12 bases outside the gene matches. The CDR3 has 17 residues. Germline V gives CDR1 SGDLS, CDR2 YYNGEE.

The chain uses TRBV19 and TRBJ1-4; 7 nucleotides agree with TRBD1. The CDR3 sequence is 15 residues long. The germline V gene encodes CDR1 LNHDA and CDR2 SQIVND (reference sequence). V dropped 4 bases and J dropped 5; count of bases not matched to a gene: 7. The CDR3 DNA follows: TGTGCCAGTAGTAAAAGACAGGGCAGAAATGAAAAACTGTTTTTT. Its protein is CASSKRQGRNEKLFF.

The chain is built from TRBV6-5 and TRBJ2-5, with D possibly TRBD2 on 7 matching bases. V was pared by 8 bases and J by 0 bases, with 13 bases between. The CDR3 sequence is 14 residues long. CDR1 and CDR2 from the germline V gene are MNHEY and SVGAGI. DNA for the CDR3: TGTGCCAGCCGGTGGCGGGGGCACCAAGAGACCCAGTACTTC. Translated: CASRWRGHQETQYF.

Here the CDR3 reads CASSLGQENSPLHF. Written as DNA, the CDR3 is TGTGCCAGCAGCTTAGGACAGGAGAATTCACCCCTCCACTTT. The gene calls are TRBV11-2 and TRBJ1-6, with a weak D call TRBD1 (6 bases). Trimming cost V 1 base and J 7 bases, with 8 bases left between them. Germline values: CDR1 SGHAT, CDR2 FQNNGV. CDR3 length: 14 residues.

CDR3 region: CASPGGVHQPQHF. The CDR3 DNA reads TGTGCCAGTCCAGGGGGTGTGCATCAGCCCCAGCATTTT. The chain links TRBV19 to TRBJ1-5, with TRBD1 identical over 7 bases. Losses at the gene ends were 8 bases for V and 5 bases for J; bases not matched to a gene: 6. The germline CDR1 and CDR2 sequences are LNHDA and SQIVND (reference sequence). The CDR3 is 13 amino acids.

The chain carries TRBV7-9 and TRBJ1-3; 8 positions agree with TRBD1. The CDR3 extends over 13 amino acids. The germline gives CDR1 SEHNR, CDR2 FQNEAQ (reference sequence). The V and J ends lost 6 bases and 4 bases, in that order; junction bases with no gene match: 2. The CDR3 loop reads CASRGTGGNTIYF. In DNA form, the CDR3 reads TGTGCCAGCAGGGGGACAGGCGGAAACACCATATATTTT.